Listed below are T cell receptor beta chains from one sample, sequenced in a study of post-analysis software for immune sequencing data. Using its own MiXCR run on the PCR reads, TCRdb lists one record per CDR3 protein. This table has about 540,000 distinct CDR3 sequences, less than 40% appearing once. The sample taken for sequencing was blood. The receptors were gathered from a girl aged 2-17 years with multiple sclerosis. CDR3s include the opening cysteine and the closing phenylalanine or tryptophan. A D gene is named only where the DNA matches it firmly. Part of the rows lack a size; the others show once, few, many or a class for expanded clones.

v_call	j_call	d_call	clone_size	cdr3_aa	cdr3_nt
TRBV20-1	TRBJ2-4	NA	few	CSARPGEGQIAKNIQYF	TGCAGTGCTAGACCCGGGGAGGGACAGATAGCCAAAAACATTCAGTACTTC
TRBV5-1	TRBJ1-5	NA	few	CASSSNRPSEPQHF	TGCGCCAGCAGCTCGAACAGACCTTCGGAGCCCCAGCATTTT
TRBV6-6	TRBJ2-1	TRBD1	NA	CACSPGQNNEQFF	TGTGCCTGCAGCCCGGGACAGAACAATGAGCAGTTCTTC
TRBV5-1	TRBJ2-7	TRBD1	NA	CASNTPDRGTYEQYF	TGCGCCAGCAACACACCGGACAGGGGTACCTACGAGCAGTACTTC
TRBV29-1	TRBJ2-2	TRBD1	NA	CSAEQGQVVFF	TGCAGCGCTGAACAGGGACAGGTGGTGTTTTTT
TRBV29-1	TRBJ2-2	NA	NA	CSAASLVGGSGELFF	TGCAGCGCCGCCAGCCTCGTCGGGGGCTCCGGGGAGCTGTTTTTT
TRBV7-3	TRBJ2-3	NA	NA	CASRFATSGDTQYF	TGTGCCAGCAGATTCGCGACATCAGGAGATACGCAGTATTTT
TRBV6-6	TRBJ2-5	NA	few	CASSYVPGAWGETQYF	TGTGCCAGCAGTTACGTCCCGGGGGCATGGGGAGAGACCCAGTACTTC
TRBV20-1	TRBJ2-1	TRBD2	NA	CSAGGLAGGTGSYNEQFF	TGCAGTGCTGGAGGACTAGCGGGGGGGACTGGCTCCTACAATGAGCAGTTCTTC
TRBV20-1	TRBJ1-1	NA	once	CSANPGVSDTEAFF	TGCAGTGCTAACCCCGGGGTTTCAGACACTGAAGCTTTCTTT
TRBV24-1	TRBJ2-3	NA	few	CATSDDLPDTQYF	TGTGCCACCAGTGATGACTTGCCCGATACGCAGTATTTT
TRBV12-3/TRBV12-4	TRBJ1-4	NA	few	CASTSGLDEKLFF	TGTGCCAGCACATCGGGACTCGATGAAAAACTGTTTTTT
TRBV20-1	TRBJ2-7	NA	NA	CSANLITTGEQYF	TGCAGTGCTAATCTCATCACCACGGGCGAGCAGTACTTC
TRBV6-7	TRBJ1-5	NA	NA	CASSCPGRPPNQPQHF	TGTGCCAGCAGTTGCCCGGGACGGCCTCCCAATCAGCCCCAGCATTTT
TRBV20-1	TRBJ1-2	NA	NA	CSASFQGNGYTF	TGTAGTGCTAGTTTTCAAGGGAATGGCTACACCTTC
TRBV7-9	TRBJ2-1	TRBD1	NA	CASSLFRQGSYNEQFF	TGTGCCAGCAGCCTCTTCCGACAGGGGTCTTACAATGAGCAGTTCTTC
TRBV5-1	TRBJ1-1	NA	few	CASSLVAGEGTEAFF	TGCGCCAGCAGCTTGGTGGCAGGGGAAGGCACTGAAGCTTTCTTT
TRBV4-2	TRBJ2-7	TRBD2	few	CASSQTLAGPYEQYF	TGTGCCAGCAGCCAAACTCTAGCGGGGCCGTACGAGCAGTACTTC
TRBV9	TRBJ2-1	NA	NA	CASSVVAGGGEQFF	TGTGCCAGCAGCGTAGTCGCGGGCGGGGGCGAGCAGTTCTTC
TRBV3-1	TRBJ1-5	NA	few	CASSPWVTSNQPQHF	TGTGCCAGCAGCCCCTGGGTGACCAGCAATCAGCCCCAGCATTTT
TRBV20-1	TRBJ2-3	NA	NA	CSAIAASGTDTQYF	TGCAGTGCTATAGCCGCTAGCGGCACAGATACGCAGTATTTT
TRBV6-5	TRBJ2-1	TRBD2	few	CASGTSGGYNEQFF	TGTGCCAGCGGGACTAGCGGGGGATACAATGAGCAGTTCTTC
TRBV20-1	TRBJ2-1	TRBD1	NA	CSAKRGLRDEQFF	TGCAGTGCCAAGAGGGGGCTCAGAGATGAGCAGTTCTTC
TRBV2	TRBJ2-7	NA	few	CASSLTGSNEQYF	TGTGCCAGCAGTCTCACAGGGAGCAACGAGCAGTACTTC
TRBV12-3/TRBV12-4	TRBJ2-3	TRBD2	few	CASSLGTSVPDTQYF	TGTGCCAGCAGTCTGGGGACTAGCGTACCAGATACGCAGTATTTT
TRBV15	TRBJ2-7	NA	NA	CATSRDLSRFAEQYF	TGTGCCACCAGCAGAGATCTAAGTCGGTTTGCCGAGCAGTACTTC
TRBV20-1	TRBJ1-2	NA	few	CSARQGRGYTF	TGCAGTGCTCGCCAGGGTCGAGGCTACACCTTC